These 29 T cell receptor beta chains were sequenced from one sample in a study of metastatic and nonmetastatic thyroid tumors. Until they underwent thyroid surgery, no patient had received any treatment. TCRdb re-clonotyped the PCR reads through MiXCR. The sample includes 13,000 or so clones, around a third of them seen just once. The sequenced sample consisted of tumor tissue. The receptors come from a male donor with papillary thyroid cancer or a benign thyroid nodule (not recorded which). Some clones in this sample may be carry-over from other donors' samples.

This clone showed up just a few times. This sequence joins TRBV6-1 and TRBJ2-1; 10 nucleotides match TRBD2. V shed 1 base and J 7 bases; nucleotides not matched to a gene: 7. This CDR3 comprises 16 residues. Per germline, CDR1 MNHNS and CDR2 SASEGT. CDR3 DNA sequence: TGTGCCAGCAGTGAAGGTCCGGGACTAGCGTGGAATGAGCAGTTCTTC. Its translation: CASSEGPGLAWNEQFF.

The chain is built from TRBV2 and TRBJ2-2, with D perhaps given as TRBD1 or TRBD2 (5 bases each). The length of the CDR3 is 12 residues. Between the trimmed V and J ends, which lost 4 bases and 9 bases, there was a span of 9 bases. Germline V gene data show CDR1 as SNHLY and CDR2 as FYNNEI. The CDR3 loop reads CASSAGTWELFF. The CDR3, as DNA: TGTGCCAGCAGTGCGGGGACCTGGGAGCTGTTTTTT.

Relative to its sample, this clone is medium-sized. The gene calls are TRBV20-1 and TRBJ2-1, with 10 positions matching TRBD2. The CDR3 runs 13 residues. J lost 9 bases, V lost 2 bases, and 4 bases had no gene match. The germline V gene encodes CDR1 DFQATT and CDR2 SNEGSKA (reference sequence). The CDR3 sequence is CSARLAGATEQFF. The CDR3 DNA reads as TGCAGTGCTAGACTAGCGGGAGCCACTGAGCAGTTCTTC.

This clone was seen a handful of times. V gene TRBV27 combines with J gene TRBJ2-7, with 7 bases that match TRBD2. The junction had 13 bases not matched to a gene; V was cut back by 5 bases and J by 3 bases. The CDR3 is made up of 16 amino acids. Germline V gene data show CDR1 as MNHEY and CDR2 as SMNVEV (reference sequence). CDR3 bases: TGTGCCAGCAGTCCTACGGGAGGTTCCAAAATCTACGAGCAGTACTTC. This codes for CASSPTGGSKIYEQYF.

Relative to its sample, this clone is medium-sized. V is TRBV20-1 and J is TRBJ1-6; D not certain. Germline assignment: CDR1 DFQATT and CDR2 SNEGSKA (reference sequence). The V gene lost 0 bases and the J gene lost 19 bases, with 16 bases spanning the gap. This CDR3 region has 12 residues. CDR3 sequence reads: CSARDGSDGRHF. The CDR3 DNA reads as TGCAGTGCTAGAGATGGGTCCGACGGGCGACACTTT.

The sample holds a few counts of this clone. J is TRBJ1-1 and V is TRBV5-1, with 11 bases identical to TRBD1. Germline assignment: CDR1 SGHRS and CDR2 YFSETQ. This CDR3 has 16 amino acids. The V and J ends lost 1 base and 4 bases, in that order; junction bases with no gene match: 6. CDR3 DNA: TGCGCCAGCAGCTTGACACCGGACAGGGGGCGCACTGAAGCTTTCTTT. As protein: CASSLTPDRGRTEAFF. Full variable domain (rest looked up from reference TRBV5-1 and TRBJ1-1): KAGVTQTPRYLIKTRGQQVTLSCSPISGHRSVSWYQQTPGQGLQFLFEYFSETQRNKGNFPGRFSGRQFSNSRSEMNVSTLELGDSALYLCASSLTPDRGRTEAFFGQGTRLTVV.

The rearrangement links TRBV24-1 to TRBJ2-3, with D unresolved. In germline, CDR1 is KGHDR, CDR2 SFDVKD. There are 13 residues in the CDR3. V was clipped by 2 bases and J by 9 bases, with 11 bases between them. CDR3 residues: CATSDSWSWTQYF. The DNA for the CDR3 is TGTGCCACCAGTGATTCTTGGAGTTGGACGCAGTATTTT.

The rearrangement joins TRBV7-9 to TRBJ1-2; no clear D gene. Per germline, CDR1 SEHNR and CDR2 FQNEAQ (reference sequence). The V gene lost 1 base and the J gene lost 4 bases, with 10 bases spanning the gap. The CDR3 spans 14 residues. The CDR3 protein is CASSLGPTPYGYTF. Here the CDR3 DNA reads TGTGCCAGCAGCTTAGGACCGACCCCCTATGGCTACACCTTC. Combining the CDR3 with reference TRBV7-9 and TRBJ1-2 gives the whole variable domain DTGVSQNPRHKITKRGQNVTFRCDPISEHNRLYWYRQTLGQGPEFLTYFQNEAQLEKSRLLSDRFSAERPKGSFSTLEIQRTEQGDSAMYLCASSLGPTPYGYTFGSGTRLTVV.

A single count supports this clone. The V and J genes are TRBV7-2 and TRBJ1-4; D not resolved. Trimming cost V 0 bases and J 7 bases, with 12 bases left between them. Germline V CDR1 and CDR2: SGHTA, FQGNSA. There are 15 residues in the CDR3. The CDR3 coding sequence is TGTGCCAGCAGCTTAGCGCCTCCAAGAAGTGAAAAACTGTTTTTT. This codes for CASSLAPPRSEKLFF.

This clone was detected a few times. The rearrangement uses TRBV28 and TRBJ1-2; tentatively, D is TRBD1 (6 bases). The V gene's germline CDR1 is MDHEN and CDR2 SYDVKM. V gave up 4 bases and J gave up 4 bases, with 10 bases separating them. The CDR3 contains 13 residues. Here the CDR3 DNA reads TGTGCCAGCAGTTCTGGACAGACCTATGGCTACACCTTC. Amino acid sequence: CASSSGQTYGYTF.

This chain connects TRBV4-2 to TRBJ2-7; D is possibly TRBD1 (5 bases). The CDR3 loop spans 15 amino acids. In germline, CDR1 is LGHNA, CDR2 YNFKEQ. V lost 0 bases and J lost 3, with 12 bases in between. The DNA for the CDR3 is TGTGCCAGCAGCCAAGATCAGGGTGGGGTCTACGAGCAGTACTTC. It encodes CASSQDQGGVYEQYF.

This clone was observed a few times. The V gene is TRBV19, the J gene TRBJ2-7; 7 nucleotides match TRBD2. The CDR3 runs to 13 residues. Trimming at V came to 5 bases and at J to 5 bases, leaving 6 bases not matched to a gene. CDR1 and CDR2 (germline): LNHDA, SQIVND (reference sequence). DNA of the CDR3: TGTGCCAGTAGTTTAGCGGGTAAGAACGAGCAGTACTTC. Its protein is CASSLAGKNEQYF.

Regarding this clone: Germline is not matched at one junction end, which may reflect a read error. V gene TRBV11-3 combines with J gene TRBJ2-5, with 7 bases identical to TRBD1. Looked up from germline, CDR1 is SGHNT and CDR2 is YENEEA. This CDR3 is 15 amino acids long. CDR3 protein: CASSSHQGVQETQYF. CDR3 in DNA: TGTGCTAGCAGCTCACACCAGGGGGTGCAAGAGACCCAGTACTTC.

V is TRBV7-9 and J is TRBJ1-2, with a tentative D call TRBD1 (6 bases). Germline CDR1 is SEHNR and CDR2 is FQNEAQ (reference sequence). Between the trimmed V and J ends, which lost 6 bases and 7 bases, there was a span of 18 bases. The CDR3 spans 14 residues. CDR3 loop: CASRTPGGLRGYTF. Written as DNA, the CDR3 is TGTGCCAGCAGGACGCCGGGGGGGCTTCGTGGCTACACCTTC.

The gene calls are TRBV3-1 and TRBJ1-6; unclear D gene. CDR1 and CDR2 from the germline V gene are LGHDT and YNNKEL (reference sequence). The V and J ends lost 0 bases and 8 bases respectively, with 5 bases between them. CDR3 length equals 13 residues. The CDR3 is CASSQDLYSPLHF. The DNA for the CDR3 is TGTGCCAGCAGCCAAGACTTGTATTCACCCCTCCACTTT.

By frequency in the sample, this clone is medium-sized. This sample also contains other DNA sequences that code for the same CDR3. The rearrangement joins TRBV4-2 to TRBJ1-1; TRBD1 agrees at 7 bases. CDR3 length equals 16 residues. J was trimmed by 3 bases and V by 3 bases; bases with no gene match: 10. CDR1 and CDR2 (germline): LGHNA, YNFKEQ. This CDR3 is CASSQDWRQGDTEAFF. The CDR3 DNA follows: TGTGCCAGCAGCCAGGATTGGAGGCAGGGGGACACTGAAGCTTTCTTT.

By proportion, this clone is medium-sized (0.01 to 0.1%). This chain uses TRBV7-2 with TRBJ2-2, with D perhaps TRBD1 or TRBD2 (5 bases each). Germline values: CDR1 SGHTA, CDR2 FQGNSA. Trimming took 2 bases from V and 4 from J, leaving 17 bases between them. The CDR3 totals 17 residues. CDR3 sequence (DNA): TGTGCCAGCAGCTTAATAGTCCGTGTCGGGACCACCGGGGAGCTGTTTTTT. Its protein product is CASSLIVRVGTTGELFF.

By its share, this clone is medium-sized. The chain couples TRBV20-1 to TRBJ1-5; weak D call: TRBD1 (5 bases). V lost 4 bases to trimming and J lost 3 bases, with 13 bases between them. Germline assignment: CDR1 DFQATT and CDR2 SNEGSKA (reference sequence). The CDR3 has 14 residues. CDR3 coding DNA: TGCAGTGCTACCCCTTGGGGGGACAATCAGCCCCAGCATTTT. Its protein product is CSATPWGDNQPQHF.

V and J are TRBV5-1 and TRBJ2-3, with TRBD2 identical over 9 bases. Germline CDR1 reads SGHRS; CDR2 reads YFSETQ. V dropped 0 bases and J dropped 4; count of bases not matched to a gene: 21. The CDR3 is 21 amino acids. This CDR3 is CASSLVLFVLAGPGLADTQYF. The CDR3 DNA follows: TGCGCCAGCAGCTTGGTTCTTTTCGTGCTAGCGGGGCCTGGTTTGGCAGATACGCAGTATTTT.

About this clone itself: The junction and the germline gene differ at one end; a read error may be behind it. The chain recombines TRBV7-3 with TRBJ2-3; maybe TRBD2 (7 bases). This CDR3 comprises 17 residues. Germline V CDR1 and CDR2: SGHTA, FQGTGA. The CDR3 DNA is TGTGCCAGCAGCTTAAAGGGCGGGGGCGACTCGGAAGATATGCAGTATTTT. As protein: CASSLKGGGDSEDMQYF.

This chain uses TRBV6-1 with TRBJ1-3; 8 bases match TRBD1. The CDR3 is 16 amino acids. The trim removed 7 bases at V and 3 bases at J, leaving 11 bases unmatched. The germline CDR1 and CDR2 sequences are MNHNS and SASEGT. The CDR3 spells CASTLTGDFIGNTIYF. The CDR3 region has the DNA TGTGCCAGCACTCTGACAGGGGACTTTATTGGAAACACCATATATTTT.

The V call is TRBV30, the J call TRBJ1-1; D is uncertain. Trimming took 3 bases from V and 11 from J, leaving 19 bases between them. This CDR3 spans 13 amino acids. Looked up from germline, CDR1 is GTSNPN and CDR2 is SVGIG (reference sequence). CDR3 nucleotide sequence: TGTGCCTGGAGAACCGAGGGCGGGCCTGTGGCTTTCTTT. It codes for CAWRTEGGPVAFF.

This clone is termed medium-sized. This chain joins TRBV6-1 and TRBJ2-5; 14 positions agree with TRBD2. The length of the CDR3 is 17 residues. Germline V CDR1 and CDR2: MNHNS, SASEGT. After removal of 6 bases from V and 7 bases from J, the junction contained 13 bases not matched to a gene. The CDR3 DNA is TGTGCCAGCAGGTCCCGAGGGACTAGCGGGAGTTGGGTGACCCAGTACTTC. The encoded protein is CASRSRGTSGSWVTQYF.

This clone has more than one count but fewer than ten. A junction end diverges from the germline sequence, so it may reflect a read error. This same CDR3 is encoded by further DNA sequences in the sample. The chain links TRBV6-2 or TRBV6-3 to TRBJ2-7; D not certain. CDR1 is MNHEY, CDR2 SVGEGT, per germline. The CDR3 covers 15 residues. The CDR3 nucleotides read TGTGCCAGCACCAAAATTCCGGATCAAGCCTATGAGCAGTACTTC. Translating it yields CASTKIPDQAYEQYF.

Only a few counts were recorded for this clone. The gene calls are TRBV10-2 and TRBJ1-1; D not resolved. The CDR3 sequence is 13 residues long. Germline V gives CDR1 WSHSY, CDR2 SAAADI. V shed 4 bases and J shed 2 bases, with 8 bases lying between them. The CDR3 spells CASSASGNTEAFF. The CDR3, as DNA: TGCGCCAGCAGTGCTTCAGGCAACACTGAAGCTTTCTTT.

V is TRBV13 and J is TRBJ2-7; 11 bases map to TRBD2. V was pared by 5 bases and J by 2 bases, with 17 bases of the junction left unmatched. CDR1 is PRHDT, CDR2 FYEKMQ, per germline (reference sequence). CDR3 length: 19 amino acids. The CDR3 sequence is CASSNRTKLAGGQTYEQYF. CDR3 coding DNA: TGTGCCAGCAGCAACCGAACAAAGCTAGCGGGAGGTCAGACCTACGAGCAGTACTTC.

The chain couples TRBV6-1 to TRBJ2-7; 12 bases map to TRBD2. V gave up 7 bases and J gave up 5 bases; unmatched junction bases: 9. Germline V gene data show CDR1 as MNHNS and CDR2 as SASEGT. CDR3 length: 15 amino acids. CDR3: CASIQTSGSPHEQYF. The CDR3 nucleotides read TGTGCCAGCATCCAGACTAGCGGGAGCCCCCACGAGCAGTACTTC.

The V gene is TRBV30, the J gene TRBJ1-2, with D tentatively TRBD1 (6 bases). The CDR3 contains 11 residues. CDR1 is GTSNPN and CDR2 is SVGIG in the germline V gene (reference sequence). V lost 2 bases, J lost 8 bases, and 9 bases lay in between. The CDR3 protein is CAWSTGGGYTF. For the CDR3, the DNA is TGTGCCTGGAGTACCGGGGGCGGCTACACCTTC.

The rearrangement uses TRBV12-3 or TRBV12-4 and TRBJ2-7; D remains ambiguous. CDR3 length equals 13 residues. Trimming pared 3 bases from V and 4 bases from J, leaving 10 bases between. In nucleotides, the CDR3 is TGTGCCAGCAGTTTGTGGGGTGGGTACGAGCAGTACTTC. Translating it yields CASSLWGGYEQYF.